Given below is one T cell receptor (beta chain) in context. The data derive from a study of technical replicates of blood from a handful of donors. The germline V gene has CDR1 ENHRY and CDR2 SYGVKD. This CDR3 is 14 amino acids long. Trimming left V 3 bases short and J 0 bases short, with 9 bases between. The table came from immunoSEQ multiplex PCR; TCRdb's copy has only in-frame clones and leaves some out. The sample carries about 81,000 clones, about 96% recorded once. This TCR came from a human donor in good health. The V and J genes are TRBV10-3 and TRBJ2-7; TRBD1 is a possible D gene (6 bases). Sequencing input: T cells isolated from PBMCs. CDR3 amino acids: CAISDPGHSYEQYF. As DNA, the CDR3 is TGTGCCATCAGTGACCCGGGACACTCCTACGAGCAGTACTTC.